This T cell receptor (beta chain) comes out of a study of radiation and T cells in renal cell carcinoma. Overall study findings and caveats: In blood, top tumor clones expanded by 2 weeks, shrinking by 4.

Here immunoSEQ multiplex PCR was the method, and the copy in TCRdb shows in-frame clones only, minus some. The sample yields 150,000 to 200,000 clones, about 85% seen once. CDR3 length: 15 residues. Between the trimmed V and J ends, which lost 0 bases and 5 bases, there was a span of 14 bases. Germline values: CDR1 SGHRS, CDR2 YFSETQ. Time point of the sample: blood 4 weeks post-SBRT, at nephrectomy. Treatment in this sample: 15 Gy SBRT to primary tumor, nephrectomy 4 weeks later. Nephrectomy followed 15 Gy stereotactic body radiation by 4 weeks. Blood was sampled at baseline, 2 weeks and 4 weeks after SBRT. Clear cell pathology was present in this patient's renal cell carcinoma. On this clone: Its antigen is unknown.

The chain recombines TRBV5-1 with TRBJ2-5, with D maybe TRBD1 (6 bases). This sequence was found in a woman aged 45-65 years with renal cell carcinoma. The specimen comprised blood, sampled from a patient whose treatment included radiotherapy and nephrectomy. CDR3 DNA: TGCGCCAGCAGCTTGGAGGCAGGGGTTTGGGAGACCCAGTACTTC. This sequence encodes CASSLEAGVWETQYF.